A selection of T cell receptor beta chains follows, all from one sample in a study of shared clonotypes between healthy human individuals. Measured with immunoSEQ multiplex PCR; TCRdb has only the in-frame clones, and not every one. The table shows about 2.1 million clones, with about 93% occurring only once. The sample consisted of naive CD8+ T cells from PBMCs. The receptors were gathered from a man between 18 and 29 years old in good health. Some clones in this sample may be carry-over from other donors' samples. Both conserved end residues are part of each CDR3. D genes are given only for firm matches. The size entry is marked missing in some rows and otherwise reads once, few, many or a size class.

j_gene,d_gene,len,v_gene,abundance,CDR3aa,CDR3nt
TRBJ2-1,.,15,TRBV9,.,CASSVGYYRTHDQFF,TGTGCCAGCAGCGTAGGATACTATAGGACCCATGACCAGTTCTTC
TRBJ2-7,.,15,TRBV19,.,CASSILLGAIHEQYF,TGTGCCAGTAGTATATTACTAGGGGCCATCCACGAGCAGTACTTC
TRBJ2-3,TRBD2,15,TRBV7-2,.,CASSLGVAGADTQYF,TGTGCCAGCAGCTTAGGAGTGGCGGGAGCAGATACGCAGTATTTT
TRBJ2-1,TRBD2,14,TRBV7-9,.,CASRAGTSGTPGFF,TGTGCCAGCAGGGCCGGGACTAGCGGGACGCCAGGGTTCTTC
TRBJ2-5,.,13,TRBV6-1,.,CASRVALQETQYF,TGTGCCAGCAGAGTGGCCCTCCAAGAGACCCAGTACTTC
TRBJ2-7,TRBD2,13,TRBV28,.,CASSFPGLAGPYF,TGTGCCAGCAGTTTTCCAGGACTAGCGGGACCTTACTTC
TRBJ2-4,.,15,TRBV28,.,CASSGLGTAKNIQYF,TGTGCCAGCAGTGGCCTAGGGACAGCCAAAAACATTCAGTACTTC
TRBJ2-2,TRBD1,13,TRBV7-8,.,CASYRGDSGELFF,TGTGCCAGTTACAGGGGAGATTCCGGGGAGCTGTTTTTT
TRBJ1-1,TRBD1,14,TRBV5-1,few,CASSLEGANTEAFF,TGCGCCAGCAGCTTGGAGGGGGCGAACACTGAAGCTTTCTTT
TRBJ2-7,.,16,TRBV7-8,.,CASSLLPEGEAYEQYF,TGTGCCAGCAGCTTACTCCCGGAGGGGGAGGCTTACGAGCAGTACTTC
TRBJ1-1,.,14,TRBV6-1,.,CASKTGPLLTEAFF,TGTGCCAGCAAGACCGGGCCCCTTCTCACTGAAGCTTTCTTT
TRBJ1-1,.,16,TRBV4-1,.,CASSQGLVGLNTEAFF,TGCGCCAGCAGCCAAGGTCTGGTTGGGCTGAACACTGAAGCTTTCTTT
TRBJ1-4,.,13,TRBV11-2,.,CASSPTLQDELFF,TGTGCCAGCAGCCCCACTCTACAGGATGAACTGTTTTTT
TRBJ1-4,.,16,TRBV7-9,.,CASSLGLREFGEKLFF,TGTGCCAGCAGCTTAGGGCTGCGAGAATTCGGTGAAAAACTGTTTTTT
TRBJ2-7,TRBD1,15,TRBV27,.,CASSQARGLPSEQYF,TGTGCCAGCAGTCAGGCCAGGGGGTTGCCTTCCGAGCAGTACTTC
TRBJ1-1,TRBD1,19,TRBV7-9,.,CASRTRASRTGRMNTEAFF,TGTGCCAGCAGAACGAGGGCGAGCAGGACAGGGCGGATGAACACTGAAGCTTTCTTT
TRBJ2-7,TRBD2,17,TRBV5-1,.,CASSGPGTSGEHYEQYF,TGCGCCAGCAGCGGCCCAGGGACTAGCGGGGAACACTACGAGCAGTACTTC
TRBJ1-5,.,18,TRBV7-6,.,CASSLDPVGPGSNQPQHF,TGTGCCAGCAGCTTAGATCCAGTTGGCCCCGGGAGCAATCAGCCCCAGCATTTT
TRBJ2-7,TRBD2,15,TRBV29-1,.,CSVEIASGWTYEQYF,TGCAGCGTCGAGATAGCTAGCGGGTGGACCTACGAGCAGTACTTC
TRBJ2-2,TRBD1,16,TRBV27,.,CASSKNPGQVAGELFF,TGTGCCAGCAGCAAAAACCCGGGACAGGTGGCCGGGGAGCTGTTTTTT
TRBJ2-1,TRBD2,18,TRBV27,.,CASSFRTVAGTSYNEQFF,TGTGCCAGCAGTTTCAGGACTGTAGCGGGGACCTCCTACAATGAGCAGTTCTTC
TRBJ2-1,TRBD1,15,TRBV9,.,CASSHPMTGRNEQFF,TGTGCCAGCAGCCATCCCATGACAGGGAGAAATGAGCAGTTCTTC
TRBJ1-5,.,15,TRBV28,.,CASSLWGDGGQPQHF,TGTGCCAGCAGTTTATGGGGCGACGGGGGCCAGCCCCAGCATTTT
TRBJ2-3,.,15,TRBV29-1,.,CSVYTGIRGTDTQYF,TGCAGCGTTTACACCGGGATTCGGGGCACAGATACGCAGTATTTT
TRBJ2-5,.,14,TRBV27,.,CASSLGRGTETQYF,TGTGCCAGCAGTCTTGGACGGGGAACGGAGACCCAGTACTTC
TRBJ2-5,TRBD1,16,TRBV27,.,CASSTKTTGGAETQYF,TGTGCCAGCAGTACCAAAACTACAGGGGGCGCAGAGACCCAGTACTTC
TRBJ2-7,TRBD1,12,TRBV28,.,CATSRQGYEQYF,TGTGCCACCTCGCGACAGGGCTACGAGCAGTACTTC
TRBJ2-7,.,14,TRBV27,once,CASSLKGPPYEQYF,TGTGCCAGCAGTTTAAAAGGGCCCCCCTACGAGCAGTACTTC
TRBJ1-2,TRBD1,14,TRBV7-9,.,CASKPQGNHYGYTF,TGTGCCAGCAAACCACAGGGGAATCACTATGGCTACACCTTC
TRBJ2-5,.,15,TRBV4-2,.,CASSQEWSERETQYF,TGTGCCAGCAGCCAAGAGTGGTCGGAGAGGGAGACCCAGTACTTC
TRBJ1-4,TRBD1,15,TRBV9,.,CASSPGGRENEKLFF,TGTGCCAGCAGCCCAGGGGGACGGGAAAATGAAAAACTGTTTTTT